This T cell receptor beta chain was captured by sequencing in a study of control samples from healthy donors and cancer patients (dated by TCRdb to 2018 to 2021). The germline V gene encodes CDR1 SGHVS and CDR2 FQNEAQ. The cysteine opens and the phenylalanine closes a CDR3 of 16 amino acids. The entry retains the CDR3 DNA only, 48 bases that are in frame from base 1. Trimming takes 1 base off V and 4 bases off J; junction bases not matched to a gene: 6. This clone was observed a few times. It lacks a known antigen. No quality values exist for individual bases; no much larger clone is one base distant. The library was generated by the immunoSEQ multiplex PCR assay. TCRdb retrieved this table from immuneACCESS and kept in-frame rearrangements only. Not all clones are present; in checked studies, unresolved V genes account for under half, and no reason is known for the remainder. The sample yields over 110,000 clones; 80% to 95% were counted once. The leading ten clones occupy approximately 10% of the sample.

The sequencing input was blood. Here the chain combines TRBV7-8 and TRBJ2-4, and 8 junction bases match TRBD1. This TCR was recovered from a man aged 30 to 45 in good health. The nucleotide sequence is TGTGCCAGCAGCTTAGACTCAGGGGGCTTGAAAAACATTCAGTACTTC. This encodes CASSLDSGGLKNIQYF.